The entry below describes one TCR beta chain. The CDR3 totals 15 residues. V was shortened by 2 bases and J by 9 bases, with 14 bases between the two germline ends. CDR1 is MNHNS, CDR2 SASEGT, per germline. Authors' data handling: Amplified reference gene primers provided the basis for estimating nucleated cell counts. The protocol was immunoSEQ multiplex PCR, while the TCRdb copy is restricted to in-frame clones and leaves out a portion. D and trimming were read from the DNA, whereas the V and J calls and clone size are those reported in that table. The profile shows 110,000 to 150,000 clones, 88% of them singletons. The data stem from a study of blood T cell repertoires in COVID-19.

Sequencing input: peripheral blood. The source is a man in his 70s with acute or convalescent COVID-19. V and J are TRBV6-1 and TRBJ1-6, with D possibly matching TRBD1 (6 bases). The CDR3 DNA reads TGTGCCAGCAGTGAATTTGGGGGCTTAAGTTCACCCCTCCACTTT. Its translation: CASSEFGGLSSPLHF.